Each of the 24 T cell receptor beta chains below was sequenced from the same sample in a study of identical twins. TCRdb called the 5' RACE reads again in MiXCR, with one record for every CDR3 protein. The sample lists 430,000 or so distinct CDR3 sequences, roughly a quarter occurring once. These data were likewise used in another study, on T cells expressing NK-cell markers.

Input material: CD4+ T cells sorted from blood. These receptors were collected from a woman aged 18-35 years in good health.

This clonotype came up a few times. Here the CDR3 DNA reads TGTGCCAGCAGTTACCTCTCCGTCGGGGTTATTAATGGCTACACCTTC. Encoded protein: CASSYLSVGVINGYTF. The genes are TRBV6-5 and TRBJ1-2; D remains unclear. Trimming pared 2 bases from V and 6 bases from J, leaving 19 bases between. CDR3 length equals 16 residues. Germline values: CDR1 MNHEY, CDR2 SVGAGI.

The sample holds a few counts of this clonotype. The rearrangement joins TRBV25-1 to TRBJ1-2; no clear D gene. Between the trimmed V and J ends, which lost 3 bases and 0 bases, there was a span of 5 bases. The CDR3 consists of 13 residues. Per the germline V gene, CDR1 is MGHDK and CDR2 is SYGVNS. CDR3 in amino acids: CASSDLANYGYTF. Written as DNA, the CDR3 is TGTGCCAGCAGTGATTTAGCTAACTATGGCTACACCTTC.

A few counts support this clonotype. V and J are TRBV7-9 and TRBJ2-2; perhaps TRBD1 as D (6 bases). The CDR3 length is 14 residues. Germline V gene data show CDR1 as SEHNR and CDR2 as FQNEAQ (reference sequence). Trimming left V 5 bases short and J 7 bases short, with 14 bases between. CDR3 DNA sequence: TGTGCCAGCAGCCTCTACAGGGAGAGCGGGGAGCTGTTTTTT. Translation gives CASSLYRESGELFF.

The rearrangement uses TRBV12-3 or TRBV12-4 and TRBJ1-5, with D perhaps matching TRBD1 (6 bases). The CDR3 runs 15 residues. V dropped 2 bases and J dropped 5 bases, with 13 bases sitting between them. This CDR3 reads CASSLFDRRDQPQHF. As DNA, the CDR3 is TGTGCCAGCAGTTTATTCGACAGGAGGGATCAGCCCCAGCATTTT.

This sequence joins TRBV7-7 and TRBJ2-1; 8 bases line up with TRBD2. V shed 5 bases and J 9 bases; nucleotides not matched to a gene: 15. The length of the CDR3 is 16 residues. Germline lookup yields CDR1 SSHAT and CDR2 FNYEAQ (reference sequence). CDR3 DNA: TGTGCCAGCAGCCCGCAAGCGGGAGTTCCCTTCGGTGAGCAGTTCTTC. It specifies CASSPQAGVPFGEQFF.

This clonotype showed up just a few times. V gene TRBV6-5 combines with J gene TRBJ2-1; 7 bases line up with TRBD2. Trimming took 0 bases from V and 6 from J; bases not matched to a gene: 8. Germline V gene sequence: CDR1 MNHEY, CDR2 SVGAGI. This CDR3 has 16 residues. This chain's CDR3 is CASSYSMASGGNEQFF. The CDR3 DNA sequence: TGTGCCAGCAGTTACTCGATGGCTAGCGGCGGCAATGAGCAGTTCTTC.

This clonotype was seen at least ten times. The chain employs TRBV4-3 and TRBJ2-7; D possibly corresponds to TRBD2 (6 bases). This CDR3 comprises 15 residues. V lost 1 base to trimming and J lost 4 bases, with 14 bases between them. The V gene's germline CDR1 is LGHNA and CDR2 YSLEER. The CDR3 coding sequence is TGCGCCAGCAGCCAAGGAACTAGCAGTTATTACGAGCAGTACTTC. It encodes CASSQGTSSYYEQYF.

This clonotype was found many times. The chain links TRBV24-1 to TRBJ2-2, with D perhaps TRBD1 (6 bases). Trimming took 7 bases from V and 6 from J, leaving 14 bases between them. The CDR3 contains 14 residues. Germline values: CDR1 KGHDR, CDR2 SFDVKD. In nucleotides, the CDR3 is TGTGCCACCAGAGGACAGACTGAATCCGGGGAGCTGTTTTTT. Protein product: CATRGQTESGELFF.

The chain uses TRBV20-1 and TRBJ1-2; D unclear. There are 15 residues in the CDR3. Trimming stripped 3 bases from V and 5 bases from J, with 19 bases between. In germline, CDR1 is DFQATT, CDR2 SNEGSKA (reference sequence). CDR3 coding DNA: TGCAGTGCTAGTATCCCCCCCGAGGTTAGGTATGGCTACACCTTC. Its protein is CSASIPPEVRYGYTF.

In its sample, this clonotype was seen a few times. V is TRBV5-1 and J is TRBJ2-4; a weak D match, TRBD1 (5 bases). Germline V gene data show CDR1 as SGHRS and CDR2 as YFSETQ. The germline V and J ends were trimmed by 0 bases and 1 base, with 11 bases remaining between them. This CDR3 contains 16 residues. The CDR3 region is CASSLGQGMAKNIQYF. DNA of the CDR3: TGCGCCAGCAGCTTGGGTCAGGGCATGGCCAAAAACATTCAGTACTTC.

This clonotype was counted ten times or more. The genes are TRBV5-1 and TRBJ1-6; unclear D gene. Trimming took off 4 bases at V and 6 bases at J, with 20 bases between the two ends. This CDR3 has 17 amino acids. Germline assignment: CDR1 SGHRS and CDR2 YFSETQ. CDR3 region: CASSTSSGVAFNSPLHF. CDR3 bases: TGCGCCAGCAGCACCTCTAGCGGGGTAGCCTTTAATTCACCCCTCCACTTT.

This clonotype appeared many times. The DNA of the CDR3 is TGCAGCGGGGGACAGGACTATGGCTACACCTTC. Amino acid sequence: CSGGQDYGYTF. The rearrangement links TRBV29-1 to TRBJ1-2, with 8 bases that match TRBD1. V shed 7 bases and J 3 bases; nucleotides not matched to a gene: 1. CDR1 is SQVTM and CDR2 is ANQGSEA in the germline V gene. The CDR3 covers 11 residues.

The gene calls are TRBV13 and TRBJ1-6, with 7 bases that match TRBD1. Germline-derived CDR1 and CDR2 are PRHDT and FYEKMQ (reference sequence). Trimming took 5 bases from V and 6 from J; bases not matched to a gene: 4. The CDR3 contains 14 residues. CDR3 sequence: CASSEGQLNSPLHF. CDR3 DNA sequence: TGTGCCAGCAGCGAGGGACAGCTTAATTCACCCCTCCACTTT.

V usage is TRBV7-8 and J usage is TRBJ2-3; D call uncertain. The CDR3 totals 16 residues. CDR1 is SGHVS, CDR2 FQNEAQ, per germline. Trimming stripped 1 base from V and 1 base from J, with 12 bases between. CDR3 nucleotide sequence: TGTGCCAGCAGCTTAGTGGGCCTTATGGGCACAGATACGCAGTATTTT. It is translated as CASSLVGLMGTDTQYF.

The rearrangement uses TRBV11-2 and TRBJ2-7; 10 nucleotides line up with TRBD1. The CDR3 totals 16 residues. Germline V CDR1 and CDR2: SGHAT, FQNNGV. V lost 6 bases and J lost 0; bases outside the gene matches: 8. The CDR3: CASRTPGQGFSYEQYF. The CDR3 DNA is TGTGCCAGCAGAACGCCGGGACAGGGGTTCTCCTACGAGCAGTACTTC.

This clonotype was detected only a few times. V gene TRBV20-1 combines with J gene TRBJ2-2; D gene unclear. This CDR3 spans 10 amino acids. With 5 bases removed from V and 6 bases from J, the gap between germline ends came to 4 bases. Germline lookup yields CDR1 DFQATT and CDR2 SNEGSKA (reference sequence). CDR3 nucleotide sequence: TGCAGTGCTCTGGCCGGGGAGCTGTTTTTT. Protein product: CSALAGELFF.

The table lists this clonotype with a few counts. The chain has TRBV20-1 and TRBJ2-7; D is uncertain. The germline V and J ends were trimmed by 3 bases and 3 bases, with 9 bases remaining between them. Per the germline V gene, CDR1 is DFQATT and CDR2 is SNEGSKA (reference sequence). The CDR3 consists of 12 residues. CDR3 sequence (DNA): TGCAGTGCTAGGTCCTTCGGCTACGAGCAGTACTTC. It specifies CSARSFGYEQYF.

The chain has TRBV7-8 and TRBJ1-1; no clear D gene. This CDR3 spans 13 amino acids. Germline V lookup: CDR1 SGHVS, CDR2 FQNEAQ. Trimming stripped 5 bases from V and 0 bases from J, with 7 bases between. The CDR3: CASSARVNTEAFF. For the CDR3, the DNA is TGTGCCAGCAGCGCTCGAGTGAACACTGAAGCTTTCTTT.

The CDR3 nucleotides are TGTGCCAGCAGCTCCTCTTCCGGGACAGGGTACGAGCAGTACTTC. Translation: CASSSSSGTGYEQYF. This chain links TRBV7-3 with TRBJ2-7, with 9 bases lining up with TRBD1. The length of the CDR3 is 15 residues. The junction had 8 bases not matched to a gene; V was cut back by 4 bases and J by 4 bases. CDR1 and CDR2 (germline): SGHTA, FQGTGA.

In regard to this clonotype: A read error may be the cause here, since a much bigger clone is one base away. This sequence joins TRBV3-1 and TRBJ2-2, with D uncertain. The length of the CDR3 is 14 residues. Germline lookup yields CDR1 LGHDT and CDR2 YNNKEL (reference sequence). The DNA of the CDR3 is TGTGGCAGCAGCCAGCAGGTGAACACCGGGGAGCTGTTTTTT. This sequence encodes CGSSQQVNTGELFF.

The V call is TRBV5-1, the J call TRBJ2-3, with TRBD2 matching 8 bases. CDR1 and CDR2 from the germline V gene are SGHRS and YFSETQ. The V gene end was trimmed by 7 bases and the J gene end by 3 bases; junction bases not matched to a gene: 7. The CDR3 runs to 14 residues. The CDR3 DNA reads TGCGCCAGCTTCAGCGGGGGAACAACAGATACGCAGTATTTT. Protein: CASFSGGTTDTQYF.

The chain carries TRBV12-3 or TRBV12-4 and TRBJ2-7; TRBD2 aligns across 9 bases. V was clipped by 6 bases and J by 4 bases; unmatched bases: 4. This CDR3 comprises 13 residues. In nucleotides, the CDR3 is TGTGCCAGCAGGGGTAGCGGGAGATACGAGCAGTACTTC. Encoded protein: CASRGSGRYEQYF.

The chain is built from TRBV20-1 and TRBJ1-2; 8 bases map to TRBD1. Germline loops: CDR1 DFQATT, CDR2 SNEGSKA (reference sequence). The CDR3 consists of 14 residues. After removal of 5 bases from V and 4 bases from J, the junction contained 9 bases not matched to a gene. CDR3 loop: CSAQPGQDGYGYTF. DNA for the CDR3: TGCAGTGCTCAACCGGGACAGGACGGCTATGGCTACACCTTC.

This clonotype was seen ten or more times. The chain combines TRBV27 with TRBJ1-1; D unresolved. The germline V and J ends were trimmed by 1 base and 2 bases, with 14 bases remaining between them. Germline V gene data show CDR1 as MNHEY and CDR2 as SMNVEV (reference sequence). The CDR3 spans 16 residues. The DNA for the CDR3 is TGTGCCAGCAGTTTATACTCACTGGGCGGAAACACTGAAGCTTTCTTT. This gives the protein CASSLYSLGGNTEAFF.